This T cell receptor (beta chain) originates from a study of shared T cell receptors in the human thymus. This CDR3 contains 15 residues. CDR1 SQVTM and CDR2 ANQGSEA come from the germline V gene. Sequencing used immunoSEQ multiplex PCR; TCRdb keeps in-frame clones, though not all of them. The profile shows 630,000 or so clones, more than 75% of them singletons. This sample also appeared in a second study, on human thymus T cells. That publication notes: Thymus pieces cut out during corrective heart surgery were the tissue that was used. What appeared biased in thymic and blood repertoires was the usage of V and J genes. Related studies found that unrelated individuals share highly overlapping thymic repertoires.

Material for sequencing was thymocytes. This TCR derives from a boy in the first two years of life with a congenital heart defect. The chain is built from TRBV29-1 and TRBJ2-5; perhaps TRBD2 as D (6 bases). The DNA end favors TRBJ2-7, so the J call may be wrong. CDR3 sequence reads: CSVAPRLGRDYEQYF. The CDR3 DNA follows: TGCAGCGTCGCCCCCCGACTAGGGAGAGACTACGAGCAGTACTTC.